Listed below are T cell receptor beta chains from one sample, sequenced in a study of cytomegalovirus exposure and HLA in healthy donors. The assay was immunoSEQ multiplex PCR, and TCRdb's table has in-frame clones only and misses some. The sample shows 95,000 to 150,000 clones, around four fifths of them seen only once. Sequenced: PBMCs. These receptors were obtained from a woman aged 40-49 years in good health and CMV-seropositive. The CDR3 runs from the conserved cysteine through the conserved F or W. Each record gives: V gene, D gene, clone size, J gene, CDR3 DNA, CDR3 protein. The D gene is left open where the match is weak. The size field is filled for only some rows; it gives once, few, many or a size class.

v_call: TRBV10-3; d_call: TRBD2; clone_size: NA; j_call: TRBJ2-1; cdr3_nt: TGTGCCACGATCCGGGAGGGTAATGAGCAGTTCTTC; cdr3_aa: CATIREGNEQFF
v_call: TRBV2; d_call: TRBD2; clone_size: NA; j_call: TRBJ2-1; cdr3_nt: TGTGCCAGCAGGGTTACTAGCGGAAATTACAATGAGCAGTTCTTC; cdr3_aa: CASRVTSGNYNEQFF
v_call: TRBV27; d_call: TRBD1; clone_size: NA; j_call: TRBJ1-1; cdr3_nt: TGTGCCAGCAGGGTGACAGGGCATATGGACACTGAAGCTTTCTTT; cdr3_aa: CASRVTGHMDTEAFF
v_call: TRBV9; d_call: NA; clone_size: NA; j_call: TRBJ2-7; cdr3_nt: TGTGCCAGCAGCGTAGCTACCCCAGGGTACGAGCAGTACTTC; cdr3_aa: CASSVATPGYEQYF
v_call: TRBV7-3; d_call: TRBD1; clone_size: NA; j_call: TRBJ2-7; cdr3_nt: TGTGCCAGCAGCTTAACGGGTATCGGACAGGGGGCCGTCGAGCAGTACTTC; cdr3_aa: CASSLTGIGQGAVEQYF
v_call: TRBV2; d_call: NA; clone_size: NA; j_call: TRBJ1-2; cdr3_nt: TGTGCCAGCAGGGTCGACAGTAGTAACTATGGCTACACCTTC; cdr3_aa: CASRVDSSNYGYTF
v_call: TRBV19; d_call: NA; clone_size: few; j_call: TRBJ2-1; cdr3_nt: TGTGCCAGTAAGACCAGCGCGGGACGGTGGGAGCAGTTCTTC; cdr3_aa: CASKTSAGRWEQFF
v_call: TRBV6-5; d_call: NA; clone_size: NA; j_call: TRBJ1-1; cdr3_nt: TGTGCCAGCAGTTACTCCACAGGACCGAACACTGAAGCTTTCTTT; cdr3_aa: CASSYSTGPNTEAFF
v_call: TRBV19; d_call: TRBD2; clone_size: NA; j_call: TRBJ2-1; cdr3_nt: TGTGCCAGTAGACCTCGGGGCGGGGGGCAAGAGCAGTTCTTC; cdr3_aa: CASRPRGGGQEQFF
v_call: TRBV5-6; d_call: TRBD2; clone_size: NA; j_call: TRBJ2-2; cdr3_nt: TGTGCCAGCAGCGAGAAGCTAGCGGGAGATACCGGGGAGCTGTTTTTT; cdr3_aa: CASSEKLAGDTGELFF
v_call: TRBV6-6; d_call: TRBD1; clone_size: once; j_call: TRBJ1-2; cdr3_nt: TGTGCCAGCAGTCCTACAGGGGCCTATGGCTACACCTTC; cdr3_aa: CASSPTGAYGYTF
v_call: TRBV30; d_call: NA; clone_size: NA; j_call: TRBJ2-3; cdr3_nt: TGTGCCTGGAGGGTGGGGACTAGCACAGATACGCAGTATTTT; cdr3_aa: CAWRVGTSTDTQYF
v_call: TRBV7-8; d_call: TRBD1; clone_size: once; j_call: TRBJ2-7; cdr3_nt: TGTGCCAGCAGCTTATCCCGGACAGGGGACAACGAGCAGTACTTC; cdr3_aa: CASSLSRTGDNEQYF
v_call: TRBV28; d_call: TRBD2; clone_size: NA; j_call: TRBJ2-1; cdr3_nt: TGTGCCAGCAGTTTTTTCTTGGCTAGCGGAATGAACGACAATGAGCAGTTCTTC; cdr3_aa: CASSFFLASGMNDNEQFF
v_call: TRBV27; d_call: TRBD1; clone_size: NA; j_call: TRBJ2-7; cdr3_nt: TGTGCCAGCAGGGCGAGAGGGACAGGGGCCTACGAGCAGTACTTC; cdr3_aa: CASRARGTGAYEQYF
v_call: TRBV29-1; d_call: TRBD2; clone_size: NA; j_call: TRBJ2-1; cdr3_nt: TGCAGCGTCGACACCGGGACTAAGAACAACAATGAGCAGTTCTTC; cdr3_aa: CSVDTGTKNNNEQFF
v_call: TRBV18; d_call: NA; clone_size: NA; j_call: TRBJ1-5; cdr3_nt: TGTGCCAGCTCACCCCGGCAGGACAATCAGCCCCAGCATTTT; cdr3_aa: CASSPRQDNQPQHF
v_call: TRBV6-5; d_call: NA; clone_size: NA; j_call: TRBJ2-1; cdr3_nt: TGTGCCAGCAGACAGATCCCAAGGAATGAGCAGTTCTTC; cdr3_aa: CASRQIPRNEQFF
v_call: TRBV28; d_call: TRBD1; clone_size: NA; j_call: TRBJ1-4; cdr3_nt: TGTGCCAGCAGTCAACTGACAGGGGAGGAAAAACTGTTTTTT; cdr3_aa: CASSQLTGEEKLFF
v_call: TRBV5-4; d_call: NA; clone_size: NA; j_call: TRBJ2-7; cdr3_nt: TGTGCCAGCGACCCGAGGAGGGAAGGCTACGAGCAGTACTTC; cdr3_aa: CASDPRREGYEQYF
v_call: TRBV7-2; d_call: NA; clone_size: NA; j_call: TRBJ2-1; cdr3_nt: TGTGCCAGCAGCGAGCGTCAGGGGAATGAGCAGTTCTTC; cdr3_aa: CASSERQGNEQFF
v_call: TRBV7-8; d_call: NA; clone_size: NA; j_call: TRBJ2-5; cdr3_nt: TGTGCCAGCAGCTCACAAGCAGGGCCCAAAGAGACCCAGTACTTC; cdr3_aa: CASSSQAGPKETQYF
v_call: TRBV19; d_call: TRBD2; clone_size: NA; j_call: TRBJ2-3; cdr3_nt: TGTGCCAGTATTGGGACTAGCGCTCTGGGAGATACGCAGTATTTT; cdr3_aa: CASIGTSALGDTQYF
v_call: TRBV5-6; d_call: NA; clone_size: once; j_call: TRBJ1-1; cdr3_nt: TGTGCCAGCAGCTCATTTAAGACAGAATACCTAAACACTGAAGCTTTCTTT; cdr3_aa: CASSSFKTEYLNTEAFF
v_call: TRBV30; d_call: TRBD1; clone_size: NA; j_call: TRBJ1-2; cdr3_nt: TGTGCCTGGTCCCGGGACAGGGGGCTGGGCTACACCTTC; cdr3_aa: CAWSRDRGLGYTF